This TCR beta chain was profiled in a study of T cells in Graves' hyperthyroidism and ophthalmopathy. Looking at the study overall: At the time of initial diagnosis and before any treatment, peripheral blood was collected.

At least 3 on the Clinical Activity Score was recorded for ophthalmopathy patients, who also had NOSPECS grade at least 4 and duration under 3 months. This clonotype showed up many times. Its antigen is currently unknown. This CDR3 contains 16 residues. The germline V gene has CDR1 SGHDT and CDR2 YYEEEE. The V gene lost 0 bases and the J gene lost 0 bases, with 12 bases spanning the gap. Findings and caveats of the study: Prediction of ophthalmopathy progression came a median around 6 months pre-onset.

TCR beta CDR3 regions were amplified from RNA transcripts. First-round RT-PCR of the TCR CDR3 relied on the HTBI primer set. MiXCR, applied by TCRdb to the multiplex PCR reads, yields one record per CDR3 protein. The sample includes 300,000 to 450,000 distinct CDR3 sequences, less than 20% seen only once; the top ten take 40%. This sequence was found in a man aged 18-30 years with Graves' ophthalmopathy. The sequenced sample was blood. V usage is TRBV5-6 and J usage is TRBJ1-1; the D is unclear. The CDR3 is CASSLVGEFMNTEAFF. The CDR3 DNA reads TGTGCCAGCAGCTTGGTGGGAGAATTCATGAACACTGAAGCTTTCTTT.